This entry lists 20 T cell receptor beta chains sequenced from one sample in a study of T cells after yellow fever vaccination. TCRdb reanalysed the 5' RACE reads using MiXCR and keeps one entry per CDR3 protein. The repertoire holds 170,000 or so distinct CDR3 sequences, around 9% seen once, with around 33% in the top ten. The material sequenced was CD8+ T cells sorted from PBMCs, taken 45 days after the yellow fever booster vaccination. All receptors come from a man in his late teens or twenties who received the YFV17D yellow fever vaccine.

The gene calls are TRBV5-6 and TRBJ2-1; 8 bases map to TRBD2. Germline CDR1 SGHDT, CDR2 YYEEEE. The junction had 3 bases not matched to a gene; V was cut back by 2 bases and J by 5 bases. The CDR3 is 14 residues long. The CDR3 sequence: CASSFLTSDNEQFF. The CDR3 nucleotides read TGTGCCAGCAGCTTCTTGACTAGCGACAATGAGCAGTTCTTC.

The J gene is TRBJ2-5, the V gene TRBV11-2; the match to TRBD2 covers 11 bases. The CDR3 totals 16 residues. The ends lost 5 bases at V and 2 bases at J; junction bases unmatched: 7. Germline CDR1 is SGHAT and CDR2 is FQNNGV. CDR3 nucleotides: TGTGCCAGCAGCCCGCGACTAGCGGGGCGGCAAGAGACCCAGTACTTC. As protein: CASSPRLAGRQETQYF. Using reference TRBV11-2 and TRBJ2-5 for the parts outside the CDR3, the full variable domain is EAGVAQSPRYKIIEKRQSVAFWCNPISGHATLYWYQQILGQGPKLLIQFQNNGVVDDSQLPKDRFSAERLKGVDSTLKIQPAKLEDSAVYLCASSPRLAGRQETQYFGPGTRLLVL.

The chain joins TRBV6-5 to TRBJ1-2; D call uncertain. CDR1 is MNHEY, CDR2 SVGAGI, per germline. The V end was cut by 6 bases, the J end by 5 bases, with 10 bases between. CDR3 length: 12 amino acids. CDR3 bases: TGTGCCAGCAGCCCATGGCCGTATGGCTACACCTTC. Translation gives CASSPWPYGYTF.

The rearrangement links TRBV6-2 or TRBV6-3 to TRBJ1-5; TRBD1 is a possible D gene (6 bases). CDR3 size: 14 residues. V gave up 7 bases and J gave up 7 bases, with 17 bases separating them. Germline loops: CDR1 MNHEY, CDR2 SVGEGT. DNA of the CDR3: TGTGCCAGCACTACGCCCACAGGGAACCAGCCCCAGCATTTT. It is translated as CASTTPTGNQPQHF.

This clonotype turned up a few times. The rearrangement uses TRBV19 and TRBJ1-2; no clear D gene. The CDR3 has 16 residues. V lost 0 bases to trimming and J lost 6 bases, with 17 bases between them. CDR1 and CDR2 (germline): LNHDA, SQIVND (reference sequence). CDR3 DNA: TGTGCCAGTAGTATAGATTATCCTAGACCGGCGGATGGCTACACCTTC. Its translation: CASSIDYPRPADGYTF. The complete variable domain, with remaining parts taken from reference TRBV19 and TRBJ1-2, reads DGGITQSPKYLFRKEGQNVTLSCEQNLNHDAMYWYRQDPGQGLRLIYYSQIVNDFQKGDIAEGYSVSREKKESFPLTVTSAQKNPTAFYLCASSIDYPRPADGYTFGSGTRLTVV.

The CDR3 protein is CASSPIAGLRPYGYTF. The CDR3 DNA reads as TGCGCCAGCAGCCCCATCGCGGGGCTGCGACCTTATGGCTACACCTTC. V gene TRBV4-3 combines with J gene TRBJ1-2; D perhaps matches TRBD1 (5 bases). CDR3 length: 16 residues. V shed 4 bases and J shed 5 bases, with 20 bases lying between them. From germline, CDR1 is LGHNA and CDR2 YSLEER.

The chain uses TRBV7-9 and TRBJ2-1; D possibly corresponds to TRBD2 (6 bases). V was trimmed by 3 bases and J by 4 bases, leaving 13 bases between them. The CDR3 loop spans 15 amino acids. CDR1 is SEHNR, CDR2 FQNEAQ, per germline (reference sequence). CDR3 bases: TGTGCCAGCAGCTTGCGGGAAGCTGTGTACAATGAGCAGTTCTTC. It codes for CASSLREAVYNEQFF.

The table lists this clonotype with a few counts. V and J are TRBV6-5 and TRBJ2-5, with D possibly being TRBD1 (5 bases). Trimming pared 9 bases from V and 8 bases from J, leaving 13 bases between. Germline lookup yields CDR1 MNHEY and CDR2 SVGAGI. This CDR3 spans 11 amino acids. CDR3 coding DNA: TGTGCCAGTCCTCTAGGGGTTACCCAGTACTTC. It translates to CASPLGVTQYF.

This chain links TRBV18 with TRBJ2-7, with 9 bases identical to TRBD1. This CDR3 spans 14 amino acids. Germline V lookup: CDR1 KGHSH, CDR2 LQKENI. The trim removed 4 bases at V and 6 bases at J, leaving 7 bases unmatched. The DNA of the CDR3 is TGTGCCAGCTCACGAAGAGACAGGGGGGGCGAGCAGTACGTC. This codes for CASSRRDRGGEQYV.

This sequence joins TRBV7-9 and TRBJ2-1; 13 bases are shared with TRBD2. The CDR3 has 17 amino acids. V lost 5 bases, J lost 2 bases, and 6 bases stayed unmatched. CDR1 and CDR2 from the germline V gene are SEHNR and FQNEAQ (reference sequence). The CDR3 protein is CASSVGTSGGAYNEQFF. As DNA, the CDR3 is TGTGCCAGCAGCGTAGGTACTAGCGGGGGGGCCTACAATGAGCAGTTCTTC.

This clonotype has just a few counts. The J gene is TRBJ2-7, the V gene TRBV6-1; D gene unclear. The CDR3 loop spans 14 amino acids. Germline V lookup: CDR1 MNHNS, CDR2 SASEGT. Trimming took 2 bases from V and 3 from J, leaving 11 bases between them. The CDR3, as DNA: TGTGCCAGCAGTGAACCCGGGTTAAACTACGAGCAGTACTTC. It codes for CASSEPGLNYEQYF.

This clonotype was observed a handful of times. The CDR3 nucleotides read TGTGCCAGCAGTCTCCAGCGGGGGGGTGAGCAGTACGTC. This gives the protein CASSLQRGGEQYV. This sequence joins TRBV28 and TRBJ2-7, with 10 bases lining up with TRBD2. CDR1 is MDHEN, CDR2 SYDVKM, per germline. The V and J ends lost 5 bases and 7 bases, in that order; junction bases with no gene match: 5. There are 13 residues in the CDR3.

This chain uses TRBV29-1 with TRBJ1-5, with a weak D call TRBD1 (6 bases). There are 14 residues in the CDR3. CDR1 is SQVTM, CDR2 ANQGSEA, per germline. The germline V and J ends were trimmed by 6 bases and 0 bases, with 12 bases remaining between them. The CDR3 loop reads CSVATGYSNQPQHF. The CDR3, as DNA: TGCAGCGTCGCGACAGGATATAGCAATCAGCCCCAGCATTTT.

J is TRBJ1-2 and V is TRBV5-6; D gene unclear. Trimming pared 1 base from V and 3 bases from J, leaving 10 bases between. Germline CDR1 reads SGHDT; CDR2 reads YYEEEE. The CDR3 totals 14 residues. CDR3 loop: CASSLKGFYYGYTF. In DNA, the CDR3 is TGTGCCAGCAGCTTGAAGGGATTTTACTATGGCTACACCTTC.

This clonotype was found many times. The chain is built from TRBV4-2 and TRBJ2-7; D unclear. Trimming stripped 0 bases from V and 2 bases from J, with 5 bases between. The CDR3 spans 13 residues. CDR1 is LGHNA, CDR2 YNFKEQ, per germline. The CDR3 DNA reads as TGTGCCAGCAGCCAAGAAACAGCCTACGAGCAGTACTTC. As protein: CASSQETAYEQYF.

The V call is TRBV7-8, the J call TRBJ2-3, with 9 positions matching TRBD1. V gave up 5 bases and J gave up 3 bases; unmatched junction bases: 3. This CDR3 is 14 amino acids long. From germline, CDR1 is SGHVS and CDR2 FQNEAQ. The CDR3 DNA is TGTGCCAGCAGCACCGGACAGGGGACAGATACGCAGTATTTT. Translated: CASSTGQGTDTQYF.

This clonotype was picked up a small number of times. V is TRBV20-1 and J is TRBJ2-3, with TRBD2 matching 8 bases. Germline V gene sequence: CDR1 DFQATT, CDR2 SNEGSKA (reference sequence). The CDR3 spans 16 residues. The trim removed 0 bases at V and 4 bases at J, leaving 9 bases unmatched. CDR3 in DNA: TGCAGTGCTAGAGATTATCGGACGGGGGGGGCAGATACGCAGTATTTT. Encoded protein: CSARDYRTGGADTQYF.

This clonotype was detected only a few times. V usage is TRBV6-5 and J usage is TRBJ1-1; 8 bases match TRBD1. The CDR3 is 16 residues long. The trim removed 0 bases at V and 4 bases at J, leaving 7 bases unmatched. Germline V gene sequence: CDR1 MNHEY, CDR2 SVGAGI. The CDR3, as DNA: TGTGCCAGCAGTTACTCGAGCAGGGGGCTGGGCACTGAAGCTTTCTTT. It translates to CASSYSSRGLGTEAFF.

The chain employs TRBV11-2 and TRBJ1-5; D is unclear. Trimming removed 3 bases from V and 7 bases from J, with 13 bases in between. Germline CDR1 reads SGHAT; CDR2 reads FQNNGV. The CDR3 totals 14 residues. The CDR3 DNA is TGTGCCAGCAGCTTCGGGAGTAAGGGACAGCCCCAGCATTTT. Its protein product is CASSFGSKGQPQHF.

This clonotype was picked up a small number of times. The chain couples TRBV6-6 to TRBJ1-5, with D perhaps matching TRBD1 (5 bases). The CDR3 runs 14 residues. V lost 6 bases to trimming and J lost 7 bases, with 16 bases between them. Germline V gene data show CDR1 as MNHNY and CDR2 as SVGAGI (reference sequence). As DNA, the CDR3 is TGTGCCAGCAGCCTCCAGGGTACGGGCCAGCCCCAGCATTTT. Its translation is CASSLQGTGQPQHF.